What follows is one TCR beta chain and its context. What it binds is not known. The V segment lost 5 bases and the J segment 4 bases; nucleotides outside the gene matches: 4. The CDR3 spans 13 residues. Germline values: CDR1 GTSNPN, CDR2 SVGIG (reference sequence). All the donors were Caucasian adults who lived in Nashville, Tennessee. This sample is drawn from a study of shared clonotypes between healthy human individuals. General observations from the study: Roughly 5% of naive CD4 clonotypes were common to a handful of donors. A small donor pool kept down the genetic and exposure-history diversity that was represented.

Clones were sequenced by immunoSEQ multiplex PCR, and TCRdb holds only the in-frame ones, with some missing. The data show roughly 640,000 clones, with approximately 79% seen just once and 1.5% to 2% held by the top ten. V and J are TRBV30 and TRBJ1-4, with 7 bases lining up with TRBD1. This receptor was taken from a woman aged 25-40 years in good health. Source material: memory CD4+ T cells sorted from blood. The subset denotes: CD45RA-negative fraction. The CDR3: CAWETGINEKLFF. The CDR3 DNA sequence: TGTGCCTGGGAGACAGGGATTAATGAAAAACTGTTTTTT.